This T cell receptor (beta chain) was sequenced during a study of OX40 agonist ivuxolimab in advanced cancers. The study's findings and limits: Expanded clones were, on average, more numerous in CD8+ T cells than in CD4+.

This clone was observed once. Its target is not known. Using immunoSEQ multiplex PCR, the repertoire was profiled, and TCRdb retains in-frame clones only, with some absent. The sample includes approximately 19,000 clones, 70% to 90% of them seen just once. The CDR3 sequence is 13 residues long. The V end lost 3 bases, the J end lost 12 bases, and 14 bases lay between the germline ends. Looked up from germline, CDR1 is LNHDA and CDR2 is SQIVND (reference sequence). This TCR was sampled from an adult with an advanced solid tumor such as melanoma, head and neck, liver or kidney cancer. Here the sequenced sample was CD4+ or CD8+ T cells sorted from blood, taken in a trial of the OX40 agonist ivuxolimab. The J gene is TRBJ1-4, the V gene TRBV19, with a tentative D call TRBD1 (5 bases). The CDR3 spells CASSMGGVPELFF. The CDR3 DNA reads TGTGCCAGTAGTATGGGGGGTGTCCCAGAACTGTTTTTT.